Shown below are 3 T cell receptor beta chains from a single sample sequenced in a study of radiotherapy plus CTLA-4 blockade in lung cancer. TCRdb keeps only in-frame clones here, not all; method: immunoSEQ multiplex PCR. The table lists roughly 32,000 clones, around 75% of them singletons. Sample: peripheral blood, taken from a patient treated with radiotherapy plus ipilimumab. Source of these receptors: a human donor with non-small cell lung cancer that progressed on radiotherapy plus ipilimumab.

The chain uses TRBV6-5 and TRBJ2-2; D might be TRBD2 (7 bases). Germline CDR1 and CDR2: MNHEY and SVGAGI. The length of the CDR3 is 14 residues. V lost 3 bases and J 7 bases, leaving 12 bases between the germline ends. This chain's CDR3 is CASSYLRGGGELFF. The CDR3 nucleotides are TGTGCCAGCAGTTATCTTAGGGGGGGCGGGGAGCTGTTTTTT.

The chain recombines TRBV6-5 with TRBJ2-7; 7 positions match TRBD2. The CDR3 is 14 residues long. CDR1 MNHEY and CDR2 SVGAGI come from the germline V gene. After removal of 6 bases from V and 1 base from J, the junction contained 6 bases not matched to a gene. The DNA of the CDR3 is TGTGCCAGCAGCCTAGCGGAGGCATCCTACGAGCAGTACTTC. It codes for CASSLAEASYEQYF.

The chain combines TRBV27 with TRBJ2-7, with D tentatively TRBD1 (6 bases). The CDR3 sequence is 13 residues long. Between the trimmed V and J ends, which lost 10 bases and 3 bases, there was a span of 16 bases. Germline V gives CDR1 MNHEY, CDR2 SMNVEV (reference sequence). This CDR3 reads CATQRGNGYEQYF. The CDR3 DNA follows: TGTGCCACCCAGAGGGGGAACGGCTACGAGCAGTACTTC.